The 8 T cell receptor beta chains reported below all come from one sample, sequenced in a study of blood T cell repertoires in COVID-19 (dated by TCRdb to the early 2020s). The receptor library was made with the immunoSEQ multiplex PCR assay. TCRdb stores this immuneACCESS table with in-frame sequences only. Part of the clones is absent; in the studies checked, under half of the shortfall reflects unresolved V genes, and no reason is known for the rest. Recorded for this sample are about 300,000 clones; 85% to 90% of them occurred a single time. The ten largest clones capture more than 1.3% of the sample. The sample was peripheral blood. The receptor source for this set is a middle-aged woman who had recovered from COVID-19.

The CDR3 loop is CARDGGKLFF. The DNA for the CDR3 is TGCGCCAGGGACGGGGGAAAACTGTTTTTT. The chain uses TRBV10-1 and TRBJ1-4; D may be TRBD1 (5 bases). This CDR3 has 10 residues. Germline assignment: CDR1 WNHNN and CDR2 SYGVQD (reference sequence). Trimming removed 9 bases at V and 10 bases at J, with 9 bases between.

This chain connects TRBV6-6 to TRBJ2-5; D not resolved. Germline CDR1 and CDR2: MNHNY and SVGAGI (reference sequence). V lost 6 bases and J 0 bases, leaving 8 bases between the germline ends. The CDR3 is 13 residues long. The CDR3 DNA is TGTGCCAGCAGCTATAGTAACCAAGAGACCCAGTACTTC. Its protein product is CASSYSNQETQYF.

The chain joins TRBV11-3 to TRBJ2-7; D is possibly TRBD1 (5 bases). Trimming cost V 0 bases and J 4 bases, with 7 bases left between them. The CDR3 extends over 13 amino acids. CDR1 and CDR2 from the germline V gene are SGHNT and YENEEA. The CDR3 spells CASSLEGAYEQYF. CDR3 DNA: TGTGCCAGCAGCTTAGAAGGGGCGTACGAGCAGTACTTC.

The chain carries TRBV20-1 and TRBJ2-7, with D perhaps matching TRBD1 (5 bases). This CDR3 contains 15 residues. The V and J ends lost 3 bases and 1 base respectively, with 16 bases between them. Germline CDR1 DFQATT, CDR2 SNEGSKA (reference sequence). In nucleotides, the CDR3 is TGCAGTGCTAGTAGTACGTTTGACAGATCCTACGAGCAGTACTTC. Its protein is CSASSTFDRSYEQYF.

This clone was observed a handful of times. The chain joins TRBV3-1 (or the pseudogene TRBV3-2) to TRBJ2-3, with TRBD2 matching over 11 bases. From germline, CDR1 is LGHDT and CDR2 YNNKEL (reference sequence). The junction had 14 bases not matched to a gene; V was cut back by 6 bases and J by 6 bases. The CDR3 covers 17 residues. The CDR3 region is CASRPELSGGADDTQYF. The CDR3 DNA reads as TGTGCCAGCAGGCCTGAACTTAGCGGGGGGGCCGATGATACGCAGTATTTT.

This chain uses TRBV6-2 or TRBV6-3 with TRBJ2-5, with D uncertain. The V gene lost 5 bases and the J gene lost 5 bases, with 9 bases spanning the gap. The CDR3 loop spans 12 amino acids. Germline-derived CDR1 and CDR2 are MNHEY and SVGEGT. The CDR3, as DNA: TGTGCCAGCAGTCTAGTTCGGGAGACCCAGTACTTC. This gives the protein CASSLVRETQYF.

The V call is TRBV11-2, the J call TRBJ1-2; weak D call: TRBD1 (6 bases). Germline V lookup: CDR1 SGHAT, CDR2 FQNNGV. The CDR3 sequence is 14 residues long. V dropped 0 bases and J dropped 1 base, with 6 bases sitting between them. This CDR3 reads CASSLEGGNYGYTF. DNA for the CDR3: TGTGCCAGCAGCTTAGAAGGGGGTAACTATGGCTACACCTTC. Looking up the rest from reference TRBV11-2 and TRBJ1-2 gives the full variable domain: EAGVAQSPRYKIIEKRQSVAFWCNPISGHATLYWYQQILGQGPKLLIQFQNNGVVDDSQLPKDRFSAERLKGVDSTLKIQPAKLEDSAVYLCASSLEGGNYGYTFGSGTRLTVV.

The J gene is TRBJ1-1, the V gene TRBV18, with TRBD1 matching 8 bases. After removal of 2 bases from V and 7 bases from J, the junction contained 3 bases not matched to a gene. Germline values: CDR1 KGHSH, CDR2 LQKENI. The CDR3 is made up of 13 amino acids. In DNA form, the CDR3 reads TGTGCCAGCTCACCAATCGGACAGGGTGAAGCTTTCTTT. This translates into CASSPIGQGEAFF.